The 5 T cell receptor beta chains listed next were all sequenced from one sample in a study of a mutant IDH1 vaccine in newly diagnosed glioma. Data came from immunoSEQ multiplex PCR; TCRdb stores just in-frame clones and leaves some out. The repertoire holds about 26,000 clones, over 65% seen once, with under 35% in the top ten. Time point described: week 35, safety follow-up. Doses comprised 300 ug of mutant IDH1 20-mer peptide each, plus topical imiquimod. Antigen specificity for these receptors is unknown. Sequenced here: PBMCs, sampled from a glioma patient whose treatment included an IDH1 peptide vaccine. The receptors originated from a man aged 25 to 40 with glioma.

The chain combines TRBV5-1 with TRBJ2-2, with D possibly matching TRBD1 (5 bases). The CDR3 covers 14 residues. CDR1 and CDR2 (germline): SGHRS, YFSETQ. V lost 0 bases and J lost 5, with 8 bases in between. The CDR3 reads CASSLGQMTGELFF. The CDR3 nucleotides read TGCGCCAGCAGCTTGGGACAGATGACCGGGGAGCTGTTTTTT.

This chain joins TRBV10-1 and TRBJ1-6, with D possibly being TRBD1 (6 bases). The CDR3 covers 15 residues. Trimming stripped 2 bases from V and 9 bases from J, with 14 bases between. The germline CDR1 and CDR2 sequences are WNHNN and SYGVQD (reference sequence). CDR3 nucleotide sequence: TGCGCCAGCAGTGAGAAGGGGAGGGGGGGTTCACCCCTCCACTTT. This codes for CASSEKGRGGSPLHF.

CDR3 region: CASSLGRTNEKLFF. The CDR3 DNA reads as TGTGCCAGCTCACTCGGCCGGACTAATGAAAAACTGTTTTTT. The gene calls are TRBV18 and TRBJ1-4, with D hard to call. This CDR3 region has 14 residues. CDR1 and CDR2 from the germline V gene are KGHSH and LQKENI. Trimming shortened V by 4 bases and J by 2 bases, and 8 bases separated the two germline ends.

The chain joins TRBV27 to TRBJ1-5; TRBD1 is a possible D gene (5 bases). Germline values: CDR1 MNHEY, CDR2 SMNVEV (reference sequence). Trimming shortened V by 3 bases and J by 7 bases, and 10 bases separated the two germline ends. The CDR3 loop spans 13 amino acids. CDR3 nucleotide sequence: TGTGCCAGCAGTTTTGACCGGGGCCAGCCCCAGCATTTT. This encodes CASSFDRGQPQHF.

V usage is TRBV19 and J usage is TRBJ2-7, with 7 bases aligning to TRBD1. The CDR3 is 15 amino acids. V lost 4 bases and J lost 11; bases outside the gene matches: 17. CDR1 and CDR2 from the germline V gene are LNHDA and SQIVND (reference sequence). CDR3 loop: CASSSDGTAPTRKYF. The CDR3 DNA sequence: TGTGCCAGTAGTAGCGATGGGACAGCCCCTACGAGGAAGTACTTC.